This T cell receptor (beta chain) was found in a study of T cells in Graves' hyperthyroidism and ophthalmopathy. Broader study findings: Most clonotypes expanded in thyroid above 0.001 were likewise present in blood.

CDR1 and CDR2 (germline): DFQATT, SNEGSKA (reference sequence). CDR3 length equals 13 residues. V was shortened by 0 bases and J by 6 bases, with 12 bases between the two germline ends. Diagnostic decisions used clinical symptoms, serum thyroxine and TRAb, thyroid ultrasound and orbital computed tomography. The blood was taken when hyperthyroidism was first diagnosed, before any ophthalmopathy symptoms showed up. About this clonotype: The antigen remains unidentified.

The CDR3 regions of TCR beta were amplified from RNA transcripts. Carried out on the TCR CDR3, a first-round RT-PCR used the HTBI primer set. TCRdb recomputed calls from the multiplex PCR reads with MiXCR, one row per CDR3 protein. The sample yields about 360,000 distinct CDR3 sequences, approximately 12% seen once. This TCR was recovered from a man younger than 45 with Graves' hyperthyroidism that later progressed to Graves' ophthalmopathy. This chain connects TRBV20-1 to TRBJ2-7; possibly TRBD1 for D (5 bases). Sequencing used blood. The CDR3 region is CSAREPRVAEQYF. In nucleotides, the CDR3 is TGCAGTGCTAGAGAGCCCAGGGTCGCCGAGCAGTACTTC.